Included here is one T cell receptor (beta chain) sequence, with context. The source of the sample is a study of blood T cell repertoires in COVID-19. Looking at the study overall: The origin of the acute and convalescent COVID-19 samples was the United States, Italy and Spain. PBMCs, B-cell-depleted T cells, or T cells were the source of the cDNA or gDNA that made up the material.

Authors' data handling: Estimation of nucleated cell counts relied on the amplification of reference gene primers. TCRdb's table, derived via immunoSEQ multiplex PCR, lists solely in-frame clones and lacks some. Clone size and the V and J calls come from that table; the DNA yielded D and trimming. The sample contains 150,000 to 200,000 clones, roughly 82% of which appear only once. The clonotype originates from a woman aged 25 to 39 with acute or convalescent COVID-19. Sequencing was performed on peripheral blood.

This chain's CDR3 is CASSSPRGGRETQYF. The DNA for the CDR3 is TGTGCCAGCAGTTCTCCCCGGGGGGGGAGGGAGACCCAGTACTTC. The genes are TRBV28 and TRBJ2-5; 8 bases are a match to TRBD2. The length of the CDR3 is 15 residues. V lost 4 bases and J lost 5; bases outside the gene matches: 9. The V gene's germline CDR1 is MDHEN and CDR2 SYDVKM.